Following are 21 T cell receptor beta chains from one sample sequenced in a study of vaccination effects on CD4 cells after COVID-19. Repertoires were generated with immunoSEQ multiplex PCR, while TCRdb's copy carries only in-frame clones and drops some. The sample shows fewer than 30,000 clones, less than 85% of them seen only once. Their specific antigens are unknown. Before sequencing, viral peptide pools were used by the ViraFEST assay to expand antigen-specific CD4+ T cells. CD4+ T cell isolation took place after approximately ten days of culture. Participants were given two doses of BNT162b2 or mRNA-1273 vaccine. This specimen was CD4+ T cells from PBMCs cultured with SARS-CoV-2 spike peptides, taken after COVID-19 vaccination. All receptors come from a human donor who received a COVID-19 vaccine.

The rearrangement links TRBV27 to TRBJ1-6; TRBD1 is a possible D gene (6 bases). The V gene's germline CDR1 is MNHEY and CDR2 SMNVEV (reference sequence). V lost 6 bases to trimming and J lost 8 bases, with 23 bases between them. The CDR3 is made up of 17 amino acids. The CDR3 nucleotides read TGTGCCAGCAGCGCCCGGTGGGGGCAGGTGGACCATTCACCCCTCCACTTT. Translation: CASSARWGQVDHSPLHF.

The chain combines TRBV6-1 with TRBJ2-7; unclear D gene. Per the germline V gene, CDR1 is MNHNS and CDR2 is SASEGT. CDR3 length: 13 residues. The V and J ends lost 2 bases and 5 bases respectively, with 10 bases between them. CDR3 protein: CASSERRVDEQYF. DNA for the CDR3: TGTGCCAGCAGTGAACGCCGCGTAGACGAGCAGTACTTC.

The chain is built from TRBV7-8 and TRBJ1-1, with D possibly being TRBD1 (6 bases). The CDR3 loop spans 13 amino acids. Per the germline V gene, CDR1 is SGHVS and CDR2 is FQNEAQ. V gave up 5 bases and J gave up 1 base, with 8 bases separating them. The CDR3 DNA is TGTGCCAGCAGCCCGACAGGGAACACTGAAGCTTTCTTT. Protein sequence: CASSPTGNTEAFF.

This clone was observed a handful of times. The genes are TRBV5-4 and TRBJ1-2; D ambiguous. Germline V gene sequence: CDR1 SGHNT, CDR2 YYREEE (reference sequence). Trimming cost V 0 bases and J 5 bases, with 8 bases left between them. CDR3 size: 13 residues. CDR3 bases: TGTGCCAGCAGCTTGGCCGACGAATATGGCTACACCTTC. As protein: CASSLADEYGYTF.

This clone was detected only once. The rearrangement uses TRBV30 and TRBJ2-4, with D unresolved. V dropped 2 bases and J dropped 1 base, with 3 bases sitting between them. CDR3 length equals 12 residues. Germline loops: CDR1 GTSNPN, CDR2 SVGIG (reference sequence). The CDR3 reads CAWSPAKNIQYF. The CDR3 DNA reads as TGTGCCTGGAGTCCCGCCAAAAACATTCAGTACTTC.

This clone was seen a few times. The rearrangement links TRBV5-1 to TRBJ2-3; 13 positions match TRBD2. V lost 3 bases and J lost 1; bases outside the gene matches: 14. There are 20 residues in the CDR3. CDR1 and CDR2 (germline): SGHRS, YFSETQ. As DNA, the CDR3 is TGCGCCAGCAGCTCGCCACCCGGGACTAGCGGGGCGGGCCGCACAGATACGCAGTATTTT. It specifies CASSSPPGTSGAGRTDTQYF.

CDR3 region: CASSEDGKLFF. For the CDR3, the DNA is TGTGCCAGCAGTGAGGACGGGAAACTGTTTTTT. The chain couples TRBV2 to TRBJ1-4; unclear D gene. With 3 bases removed from V and 11 bases from J, the gap between germline ends came to 7 bases. The CDR3 spans 11 residues. CDR1 is SNHLY and CDR2 is FYNNEI in the germline V gene.

The chain carries TRBV3-1 (or the pseudogene TRBV3-2) and TRBJ1-1; D uncertain. The CDR3 is 13 residues long. The ends were cut back, 0 bases at V and 4 bases at J, with 6 bases in the middle. Germline values: CDR1 LGHDT, CDR2 YNNKEL (reference sequence). CDR3 loop: CASSQEGSTEAFF. Written as DNA, the CDR3 is TGTGCCAGCAGCCAAGAAGGATCCACTGAAGCTTTCTTT.

The rearrangement uses TRBV28 and TRBJ2-7; unclear D gene. Trimming left V 7 bases short and J 3 bases short, with 10 bases between. There are 12 residues in the CDR3. CDR1 is MDHEN and CDR2 is SYDVKM in the germline V gene. CDR3 coding DNA: TGTGCCAGCATCGGGCGGAACTACGAGCAGTACTTC. Translating it yields CASIGRNYEQYF.

The chain links TRBV4-1 to TRBJ1-5; D is undetermined. V lost 2 bases, J lost 8 bases, and 19 bases lay in between. Germline V CDR1 and CDR2: MGHRA, YSYEKL. The CDR3 runs 16 residues. DNA of the CDR3: TGCGCCAGCAGCCAATTGTCTTGGACCTCTACTGAGCCCCAGCATTTT. Its translation is CASSQLSWTSTEPQHF.

CDR3 nucleotide sequence: TGCGCCAGCAGCCAGGCCCAGGGAACTGGGGCCAACGTCCTGACTTTC. Protein: CASSQAQGTGANVLTF. V and J are TRBV4-1 and TRBJ2-6; D may be TRBD1 (5 bases). Trimming pared 3 bases from V and 2 bases from J, leaving 11 bases between. CDR3 length: 16 amino acids. Germline lookup yields CDR1 MGHRA and CDR2 YSYEKL.

In its sample, this clone was seen a few times. The V call is TRBV27, the J call TRBJ2-1; 10 nucleotides line up with TRBD2. The CDR3 covers 15 residues. V shed 6 bases, J shed 7 bases, and the junction held 9 bases outside the gene matches. Germline CDR1 is MNHEY and CDR2 is SMNVEV (reference sequence). The CDR3: CASSLEREGRNEQFF. The DNA for the CDR3 is TGTGCCAGCAGCCTTGAGCGGGAGGGCCGGAATGAGCAGTTCTTC.

As regards this clone: A far larger clone is a single base away, which makes a read error likely. The genes are TRBV3-1 (or the pseudogene TRBV3-2) and TRBJ2-7, with D unresolved. The germline CDR1 and CDR2 sequences are LGHDT and YNNKEL (reference sequence). V shed 4 bases and J shed 0 bases, with 1 base lying between them. The CDR3 runs to 11 residues. The CDR3 nucleotides are TGTGCCAGCAGCCTCTCCTACGAGCAGTACTTC. Protein: CASSLSYEQYF.

This chain joins TRBV5-4 and TRBJ2-4, with 9 nucleotides matching TRBD1. Germline values: CDR1 SGHNT, CDR2 YYREEE (reference sequence). The CDR3 length is 16 residues. Trimming removed 4 bases from V and 3 bases from J; junction bases left unmatched: 8. The CDR3 protein is CASSVQGANLKNIQYF. The CDR3 DNA reads TGTGCCAGCAGCGTACAGGGGGCGAATCTCAAAAACATTCAGTACTTC.

This chain uses TRBV9 with TRBJ1-1, with a weak D call TRBD1 (5 bases). CDR1 and CDR2 (germline): SGDLS, YYNGEE. The CDR3 spans 16 residues. V dropped 5 bases and J dropped 4 bases, with 21 bases sitting between them. CDR3 nucleotides: TGTGCCAGCAGTTGGGGGGAGGGCAGAATGAGCACTGAAGCTTTCTTT. Its protein is CASSWGEGRMSTEAFF.

This chain connects TRBV5-1 to TRBJ2-1, with 7 bases fitting TRBD2. CDR1 and CDR2 (germline): SGHRS, YFSETQ. The CDR3 is 17 amino acids. Trimming cost V 0 bases and J 2 bases; bases outside gene matches: 8. CDR3 DNA sequence: TGCGCCAGCAGCTTGGGGTTAGCGGGCGGTGCCTACAATGAGCAGTTCTTC. Residues: CASSLGLAGGAYNEQFF.

The chain uses TRBV2 and TRBJ2-7, with D tentatively TRBD1 or TRBD2 (5 bases each). The CDR3 spans 14 residues. V lost 3 bases and J lost 0, with 9 bases in between. CDR1 and CDR2 (germline): SNHLY, FYNNEI. In nucleotides, the CDR3 is TGTGCCAGCAGTGACGGGGCCCTCTCCTACGAGCAGTACTTC. It is translated as CASSDGALSYEQYF.

The chain couples TRBV5-8 to TRBJ1-1; D is unclear. Trimming removed 0 bases at V and 1 base at J, with 7 bases between. This CDR3 has 14 amino acids. The germline V gene encodes CDR1 SGHTS and CDR2 YDEGEE. The CDR3 sequence is CASSLGRRNTEAFF. The CDR3 region has the DNA TGTGCCAGCAGCTTGGGACGAAGGAACACTGAAGCTTTCTTT.

This sequence joins TRBV7-9 and TRBJ1-4; tentative D call: TRBD1 (5 bases). CDR3 length equals 16 residues. The V gene's germline CDR1 is SEHNR and CDR2 FQNEAQ (reference sequence). The V and J ends lost 5 bases and 2 bases respectively, with 15 bases between them. The CDR3 is CASSQKGLGTNEKLFF. CDR3 nucleotide sequence: TGTGCCAGCAGCCAAAAGGGGCTAGGGACTAATGAAAAACTGTTTTTT.

The rearrangement joins TRBV7-2 to TRBJ2-2, with 12 bases aligning to TRBD1. The CDR3 runs to 18 residues. Germline trimming cut 5 bases from V and 7 bases from J; bases unmatched to any gene: 14. Germline lookup yields CDR1 SGHTA and CDR2 FQGNSA. The CDR3 DNA sequence: TGTGCCAGCAGCCCCCGGGGGGTGGGACAGGGGGCCGGCGGGGAGCTGTTTTTT. Amino acid sequence: CASSPRGVGQGAGGELFF.

J is TRBJ2-1 and V is TRBV29-1; possible D gene TRBD2, 8 bases. CDR1 SQVTM and CDR2 ANQGSEA come from the germline V gene. The V end lost 7 bases, the J end lost 10 bases, and 29 bases lay between the germline ends. The CDR3 is 16 residues long. CDR3 region: CSAFTRGGQMMYEQFF. Here the CDR3 DNA reads TGCAGCGCCTTCACTCGGGGGGGACAGATGATGTACGAGCAGTTCTTC.